This T cell receptor (beta chain) stems from a study of T cell responses to AZD1222 COVID-19 vaccine. The method was immunoSEQ multiplex PCR; TCRdb's version includes in-frame clones alone and lacks a portion of them. The table has 150,000 to 200,000 clones, around 87% seen once. Germline values: CDR1 MNHEY, CDR2 SVGAGI. The germline V and J ends were trimmed by 2 bases and 0 bases, with 11 bases remaining between them. The CDR3 spans 15 residues. The clonotype comes from an adult who received the AZD1222 COVID-19 vaccine. Here the sequenced sample was peripheral blood, taken 28 days after the second AZD1222 dose. This rearrangement joins TRBV6-5 to TRBJ2-7, with D possibly matching TRBD1 (5 bases). CDR3 in DNA: TGTGCCAGCAGTTACAGTCGCAGGGCCTCCTACGAGCAGTACTTC. The encoded protein is CASSYSRRASYEQYF.